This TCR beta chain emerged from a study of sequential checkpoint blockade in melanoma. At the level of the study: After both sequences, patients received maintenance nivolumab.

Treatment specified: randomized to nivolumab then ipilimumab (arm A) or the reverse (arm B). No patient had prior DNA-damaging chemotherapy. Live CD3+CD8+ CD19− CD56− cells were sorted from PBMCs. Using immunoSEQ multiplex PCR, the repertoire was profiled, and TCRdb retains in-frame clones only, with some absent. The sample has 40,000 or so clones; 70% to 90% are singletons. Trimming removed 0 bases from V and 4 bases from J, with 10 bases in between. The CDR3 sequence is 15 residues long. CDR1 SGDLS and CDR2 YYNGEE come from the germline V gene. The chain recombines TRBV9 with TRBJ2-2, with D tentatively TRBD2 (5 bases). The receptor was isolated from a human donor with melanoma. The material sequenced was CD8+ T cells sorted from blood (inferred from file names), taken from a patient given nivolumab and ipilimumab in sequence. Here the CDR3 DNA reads TGTGCCAGCAGCGTAGGCGGGCCAGTCACCGGGGAGCTGTTTTTT. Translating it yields CASSVGGPVTGELFF.